The rows below give T cell receptor beta chains drawn from one sample of a study of OX40 agonist ivuxolimab in advanced cancers. Profiling relied on immunoSEQ multiplex PCR, and the TCRdb table lists in-frame clones only, not all of them. The data show under 85,000 clones, about four fifths seen once. Sequences were derived from CD4+ or CD8+ T cells sorted from blood, sampled in a trial of the OX40 agonist ivuxolimab. These receptors all come from an adult with an advanced solid tumor such as melanoma, head and neck, liver or kidney cancer. Each CDR3 is given with its conserved first and last residue. Each record gives: D gene, clone size, J gene, V gene, CDR3 protein, CDR3 DNA. A D gene is named only where the DNA matches it firmly. Clone sizes are given selectively: once, few, many, or a class where the clone is expanded.

NA	NA	TRBJ1-2	TRBV7-9	CASSLGAVNYGYTF	TGTGCCAGCAGCTTAGGGGCGGTGAACTATGGCTACACCTTC
TRBD1	NA	TRBJ2-5	TRBV13	CASSLLRDSQETQYF	TGTGCCAGCAGCCTACTCCGGGACAGCCAAGAGACCCAGTACTTC
TRBD2	NA	TRBJ2-1	TRBV7-2	CASSLVAGGLYNEQFF	TGTGCCAGCAGCTTAGTGGCGGGGGGATTGTACAATGAGCAGTTCTTC
NA	once	TRBJ2-3	TRBV9	CASSVRGDTDTQYF	TGTGCCAGCAGCGTAAGGGGGGACACAGATACGCAGTATTTT
TRBD1	NA	TRBJ2-7	TRBV7-9	CASSLRRQGSEQYF	TGTGCCAGCAGCTTAAGGAGACAGGGTTCCGAGCAGTACTTC
NA	NA	TRBJ1-5	TRBV5-6	CASSLASEGSNQPQHF	TGTGCCAGCAGCTTGGCTTCTGAAGGTAGCAATCAGCCCCAGCATTTT
TRBD1	NA	TRBJ1-1	TRBV19	CASRGTGLNTEAFF	TGTGCCAGTAGAGGGACAGGATTGAACACTGAAGCTTTCTTT
TRBD1	NA	TRBJ1-2	TRBV7-9	CASSLPGQGFGYTF	TGTGCCAGCAGCTTACCGGGACAGGGTTTTGGCTACACCTTC
NA	NA	TRBJ1-3	TRBV2	CASGPASALSGNTIYF	TGTGCCAGCGGCCCTGCGTCAGCTCTCTCTGGAAACACCATATATTTT
TRBD1	NA	TRBJ1-1	TRBV7-9	CASSPPQGDTEAFF	TGTGCCAGCAGTCCACCCCAGGGGGACACTGAAGCTTTCTTT
TRBD1	NA	TRBJ2-7	TRBV7-2	CASSLTGMDEQYF	TGTGCCAGCAGCTTGACAGGGATGGACGAGCAGTACTTC
TRBD1	NA	TRBJ1-6	TRBV5-1	CASSRQGQGYNSPLHF	TGCGCCAGCAGCAGACAAGGACAGGGGTATAATTCACCCCTCCACTTT
TRBD1	NA	TRBJ1-5	TRBV4-3	CASSQRTGRNQPQHF	TGCGCCAGCAGCCAAAGGACAGGGAGGAATCAGCCCCAGCATTTT
TRBD1	NA	TRBJ1-2	TRBV28	CASSPTVRRGPGYTF	TGTGCCAGCAGTCCCACTGTGAGGAGGGGGCCTGGCTACACCTTC
NA	NA	TRBJ1-5	TRBV5-1	CASSLAGGTYQPQHF	TGCGCCAGCAGCTTGGCTGGGGGGACTTATCAGCCCCAGCATTTT
NA	once	TRBJ2-4	TRBV11-2	CASSLWGVQAKNIQYF	TGTGCCAGCAGCTTATGGGGAGTACAGGCCAAAAACATTCAGTACTTC
NA	NA	TRBJ2-5	TRBV6-6	CASSPRRETQYF	TGTGCCAGCAGTCCGCGGAGGGAGACCCAGTACTTC
NA	few	TRBJ1-5	TRBV6-6	CASSRFRAGDQPQHF	TGTGCCAGCAGTCGCTTCCGGGCAGGGGATCAGCCCCAGCATTTT
TRBD1	NA	TRBJ2-1	TRBV10-3	CAISEPGTGSNEQFF	TGTGCCATCAGTGAGCCCGGGACAGGCTCCAATGAGCAGTTCTTC
NA	NA	TRBJ2-7	TRBV5-1	CASSVGGGSYEQYF	TGCGCCAGCAGCGTGGGTGGGGGCTCCTACGAGCAGTACTTC
NA	NA	TRBJ2-1	TRBV6-5	CASSPGRLRRHEQFF	TGTGCCAGCAGTCCCGGGCGACTACGCCGACATGAGCAGTTCTTC
NA	NA	TRBJ2-2	TRBV30	CAWSLAWGEATGELFF	TGTGCCTGGAGTTTAGCGTGGGGGGAGGCCACCGGGGAGCTGTTTTTT